This T cell receptor (beta chain) was identified during a study of blood T cell repertoires in COVID-19. Study overall: Material from acute and convalescent COVID-19 was sourced from the United States, Italy and Spain.

CDR1 and CDR2 from the germline V gene are MRHNA and SNTAGT. The CDR3 loop spans 15 amino acids. Unmatched junction bases numbered 13, after V lost 3 bases and J lost 10 bases. Original data processing: The assay estimated nucleated cells by amplifying reference gene primers. Using immunoSEQ multiplex PCR, the repertoire was profiled, and TCRdb retains in-frame clones only, with some absent. The D gene and trimming were derived from the DNA, and the V and J assignments and clone size from that table. Among 370,000 or so clones listed, approximately 80% were seen once. This clone has just one count. Input material: peripheral blood. This chain joins TRBV6-4 and TRBJ2-3; TRBD1 agrees at 7 bases. The TCR comes from a human donor with acute or convalescent COVID-19. The donor label of this sample is uncertain. The CDR3 sequence is CASSDQTGTSFSQYF. The CDR3 DNA follows: TGTGCCAGCAGTGATCAGACAGGGACGAGTTTTTCGCAGTATTTT.